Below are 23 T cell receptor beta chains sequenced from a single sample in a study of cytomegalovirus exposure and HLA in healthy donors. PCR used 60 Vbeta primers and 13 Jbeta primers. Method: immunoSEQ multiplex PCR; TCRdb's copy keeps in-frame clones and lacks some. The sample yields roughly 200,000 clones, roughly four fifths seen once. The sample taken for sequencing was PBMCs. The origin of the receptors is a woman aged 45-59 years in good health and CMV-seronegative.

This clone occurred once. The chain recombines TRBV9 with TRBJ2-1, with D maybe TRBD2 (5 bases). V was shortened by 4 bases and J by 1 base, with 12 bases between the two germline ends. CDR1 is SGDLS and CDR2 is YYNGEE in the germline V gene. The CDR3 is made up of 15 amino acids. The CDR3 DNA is TGTGCCAGCAGCCCCTTAGCGATGTCCTACAATGAGCAGTTCTTC. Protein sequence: CASSPLAMSYNEQFF.

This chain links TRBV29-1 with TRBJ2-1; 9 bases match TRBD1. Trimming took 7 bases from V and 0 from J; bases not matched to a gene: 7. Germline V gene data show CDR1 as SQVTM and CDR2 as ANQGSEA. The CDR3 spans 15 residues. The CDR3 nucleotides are TGCAGCGCCCTGGACAGGGGCTTCTCCTACAATGAGCAGTTCTTC. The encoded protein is CSALDRGFSYNEQFF.

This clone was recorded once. The CDR3 coding sequence is TGTGCCACCAGCAGGACACCGAACACCGGGGAGCTGTTTTTT. Protein: CATSRTPNTGELFF. V gene TRBV15 combines with J gene TRBJ2-2; D gene ambiguous. Trimming pared 3 bases from V and 0 bases from J, leaving 5 bases between. CDR3 length: 14 residues. Germline CDR1 LNHNV, CDR2 YYDKDF (reference sequence). Full variable domain (outside the CDR3, taken from reference TRBV15 and TRBJ2-2): DAMVIQNPRYQVTQFGKPVTLSCSQTLNHNVMYWYQQKSSQAPKLLFHYYDKDFNNEADTPDNFQSRRPNTSFCFLDIRSPGLGDTAMYLCATSRTPNTGELFFGEGSRLTVL.

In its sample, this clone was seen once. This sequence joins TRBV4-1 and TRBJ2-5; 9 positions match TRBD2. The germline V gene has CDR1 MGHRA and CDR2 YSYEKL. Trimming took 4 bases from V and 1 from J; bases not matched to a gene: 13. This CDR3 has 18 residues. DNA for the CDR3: TGCGCCAGCAGCCTCTCCTCAGGGGGAGCGGGGGGCCAAGAGACCCAGTACTTC. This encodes CASSLSSGGAGGQETQYF.

CDR3 region: CASSLAQEWNEKLFF. CDR3 nucleotides: TGTGCCAGCAGTTTAGCGCAGGAATGGAATGAAAAACTGTTTTTT. The V call is TRBV28, the J call TRBJ1-4; unclear D gene. Germline assignment: CDR1 MDHEN and CDR2 SYDVKM. The V end was cut by 2 bases, the J end by 5 bases, with 12 bases between. This CDR3 region has 15 residues.

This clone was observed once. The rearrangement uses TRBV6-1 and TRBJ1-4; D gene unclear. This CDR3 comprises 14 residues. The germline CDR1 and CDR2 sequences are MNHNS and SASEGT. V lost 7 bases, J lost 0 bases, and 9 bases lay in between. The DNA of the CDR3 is TGTGCCAGCACCCCAGGATCAACTAATGAAAAACTGTTTTTT. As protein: CASTPGSTNEKLFF.

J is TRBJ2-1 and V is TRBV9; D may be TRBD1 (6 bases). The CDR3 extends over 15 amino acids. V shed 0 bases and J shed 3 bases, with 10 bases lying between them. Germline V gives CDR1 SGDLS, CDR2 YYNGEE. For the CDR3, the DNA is TGTGCCAGCAGCGTAGTGGGGGCGAACTACAATGAGCAGTTCTTC. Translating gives CASSVVGANYNEQFF.

The CDR3 nucleotides read TGCGCCAGCAGCTGGACCGGGACTAGGGAGGCCGAGCAGTACTTC. Protein: CASSWTGTREAEQYF. The chain couples TRBV5-1 to TRBJ2-7; 8 nucleotides match TRBD2. The CDR3 runs 15 residues. Per germline, CDR1 SGHRS and CDR2 YFSETQ. V dropped 3 bases and J dropped 6; count of bases not matched to a gene: 11.

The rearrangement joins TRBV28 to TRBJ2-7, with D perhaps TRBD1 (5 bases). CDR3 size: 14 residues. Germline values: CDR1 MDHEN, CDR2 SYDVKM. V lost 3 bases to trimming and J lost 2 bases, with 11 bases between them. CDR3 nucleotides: TGTGCCAGCAGTTTTGCAGGGCTTACCTACGAGCAGTACTTC. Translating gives CASSFAGLTYEQYF.

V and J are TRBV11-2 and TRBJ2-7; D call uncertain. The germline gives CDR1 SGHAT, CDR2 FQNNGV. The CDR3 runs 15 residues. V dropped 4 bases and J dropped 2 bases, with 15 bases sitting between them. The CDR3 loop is CASSYDSSSAYEQYF. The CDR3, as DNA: TGTGCCAGCAGCTACGATTCATCCAGCGCCTACGAGCAGTACTTC.

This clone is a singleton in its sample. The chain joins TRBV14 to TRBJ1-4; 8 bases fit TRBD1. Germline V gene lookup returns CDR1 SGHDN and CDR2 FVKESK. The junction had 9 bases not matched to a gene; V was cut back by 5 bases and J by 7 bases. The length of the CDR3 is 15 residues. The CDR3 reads CASSRYGRGREKLFF. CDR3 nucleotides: TGTGCCAGCAGCAGATACGGCAGGGGGCGTGAAAAACTGTTTTTT. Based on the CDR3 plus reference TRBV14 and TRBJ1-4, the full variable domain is EAGVTQFPSHSVIEKGQTVTLRCDPISGHDNLYWYRRVMGKEIKFLLHFVKESKQDESGMPNNRFLAERTGGTYSTLKVQPAELEDSGVYFCASSRYGRGREKLFFGSGTQLSVL.

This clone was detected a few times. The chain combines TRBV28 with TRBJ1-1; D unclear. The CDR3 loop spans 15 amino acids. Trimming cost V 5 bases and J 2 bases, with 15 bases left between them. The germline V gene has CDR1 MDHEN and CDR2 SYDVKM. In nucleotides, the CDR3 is TGTGCCAGCAGTACCCCGGACTTCGGAAACACTGAAGCTTTCTTT. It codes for CASSTPDFGNTEAFF.

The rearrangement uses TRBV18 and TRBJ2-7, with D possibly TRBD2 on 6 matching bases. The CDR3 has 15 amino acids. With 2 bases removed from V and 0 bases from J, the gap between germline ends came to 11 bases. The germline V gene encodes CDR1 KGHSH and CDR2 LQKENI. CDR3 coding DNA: TGTGCCAGCTCACCAAATGGAGGGAGCTCCTACGAGCAGTACTTC. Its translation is CASSPNGGSSYEQYF.

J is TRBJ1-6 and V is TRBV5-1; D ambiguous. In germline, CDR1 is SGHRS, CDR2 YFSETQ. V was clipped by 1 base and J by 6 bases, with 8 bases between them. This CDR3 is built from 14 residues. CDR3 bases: TGCGCCAGCAGCTTGCCTGCTACTAATTCACCCCTCCACTTT. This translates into CASSLPATNSPLHF.

CDR3 loop: CATSRDRGTGSAEQFF. CDR3 nucleotide sequence: TGTGCCACCAGCAGAGATCGGGGGACAGGGTCGGCTGAGCAGTTCTTC. This chain uses TRBV15 with TRBJ2-1; 9 bases agree with TRBD1. The CDR3 loop spans 16 amino acids. The germline V gene has CDR1 LNHNV and CDR2 YYDKDF (reference sequence). Trimming cost V 0 bases and J 9 bases; bases outside gene matches: 9.

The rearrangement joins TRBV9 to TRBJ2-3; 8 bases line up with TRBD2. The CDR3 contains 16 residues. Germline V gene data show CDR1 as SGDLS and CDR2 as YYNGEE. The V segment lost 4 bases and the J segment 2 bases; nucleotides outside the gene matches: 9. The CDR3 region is CASSPQTSAYTDTQYF. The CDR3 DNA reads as TGTGCCAGCAGCCCTCAGACTAGCGCCTACACAGATACGCAGTATTTT.

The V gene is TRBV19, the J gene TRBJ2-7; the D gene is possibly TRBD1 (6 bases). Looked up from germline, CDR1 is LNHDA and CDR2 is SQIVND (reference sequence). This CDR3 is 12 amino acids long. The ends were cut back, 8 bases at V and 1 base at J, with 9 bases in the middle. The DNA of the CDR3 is TGTGCCAGTCAAGGGGGATCCTACGAGCAGTACTTC. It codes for CASQGGSYEQYF.

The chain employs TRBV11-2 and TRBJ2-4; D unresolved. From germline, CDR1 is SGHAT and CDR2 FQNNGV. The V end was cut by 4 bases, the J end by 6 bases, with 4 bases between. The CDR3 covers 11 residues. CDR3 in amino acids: CASSSSNIQYF. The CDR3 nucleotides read TGTGCCAGCAGCTCTTCAAACATTCAGTACTTC.

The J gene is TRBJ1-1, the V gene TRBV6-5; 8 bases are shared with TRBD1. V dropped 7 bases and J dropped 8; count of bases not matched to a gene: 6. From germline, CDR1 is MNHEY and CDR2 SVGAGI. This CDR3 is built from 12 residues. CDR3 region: CASTDRTGEAFF. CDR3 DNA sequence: TGTGCCAGCACCGACAGGACAGGGGAAGCTTTCTTT.

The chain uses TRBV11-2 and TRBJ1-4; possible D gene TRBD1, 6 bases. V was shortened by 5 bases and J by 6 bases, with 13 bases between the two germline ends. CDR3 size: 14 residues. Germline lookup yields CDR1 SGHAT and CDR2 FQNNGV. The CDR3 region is CASSRGGSDEKLFF. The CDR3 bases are TGTGCCAGCAGCCGAGGGGGTTCGGATGAAAAACTGTTTTTT.

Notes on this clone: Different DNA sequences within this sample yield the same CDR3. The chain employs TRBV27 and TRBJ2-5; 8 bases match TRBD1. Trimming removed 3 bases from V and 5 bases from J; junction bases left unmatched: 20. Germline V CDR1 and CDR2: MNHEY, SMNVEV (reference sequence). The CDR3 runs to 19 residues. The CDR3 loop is CASSFGSTGAYSVYETQYF. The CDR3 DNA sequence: TGTGCCAGCAGTTTTGGCTCGACAGGGGCCTACTCGGTTTATGAGACCCAGTACTTC.

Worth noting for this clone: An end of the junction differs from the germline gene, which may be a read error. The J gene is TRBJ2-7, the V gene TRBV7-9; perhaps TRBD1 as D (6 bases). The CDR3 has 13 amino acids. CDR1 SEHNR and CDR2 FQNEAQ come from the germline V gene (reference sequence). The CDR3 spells CSSSEDGTPEQYF. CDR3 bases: TGTTCCAGCAGCGAGGACGGGACACCCGAGCAGTACTTC.

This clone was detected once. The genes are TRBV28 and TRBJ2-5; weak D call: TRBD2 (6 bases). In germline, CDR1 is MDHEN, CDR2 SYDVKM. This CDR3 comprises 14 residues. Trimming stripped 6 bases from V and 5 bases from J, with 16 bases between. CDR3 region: CASSGTPLGETQYF. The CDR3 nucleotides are TGTGCCAGCAGCGGGACTCCTTTGGGGGAGACCCAGTACTTC.